This is a list of T cell receptor beta chains from one sample in a study of T-cell reconstitution after alpha-beta-depleted transplantation in children. A single record per CDR3 protein comes from TCRdb applying MiXCR to the PCR reads. There are more than 400,000 distinct CDR3 sequences in the sample; around 10% occur only once, and 14% lies in the top ten. The sample here was PBMCs, mostly from graft donor cells, taken 180 days after TCRalphabeta/CD19-depleted stem cell transplant. Receptors originate from a female patient aged 2-9 years who had a stem cell transplant for aplastic anemia, so the T cells may come from the graft donor. Each CDR3 is given with its conserved first and last residue. Fields, in order: CDR3 protein, CDR3 DNA, clone size, D gene, CDR3 length, J gene, V gene. The D gene is left open where the match is weak. Expanded clones get a size class; other rows say once, few or many, or leave the size out.

CATSDPDRSVNTGELFF TGTGCCACCAGTGACCCGGACAGATCAGTGAACACCGGGGAGCTGTTTTTT . . 17 TRBJ2-2 TRBV24-1
CASSSVLTSGSTQFF TGTGCCAGCAGCTCGGTACTGACTAGCGGGAGTACGCAGTTCTTC . TRBD2 15 TRBJ2-1 TRBV7-2
CASSGSLLNEQFF TGCGCCAGCAGCGGGAGTTTGCTGAATGAGCAGTTCTTC few . 13 TRBJ2-1 TRBV4-3
CASSRGQNTEAFF TGTGCCAGCAGCCGGGGCCAGAACACTGAAGCTTTCTTT . . 13 TRBJ1-1 TRBV11-2
CASDRDNNQPQHF TGTGCCAGCGACCGGGACAACAATCAGCCCCAGCATTTT . . 13 TRBJ1-5 TRBV28
CASSFLAGGPVEQFF TGTGCCAGCAGTTTCTTAGCGGGAGGGCCGGTTGAGCAGTTCTTC few TRBD2 15 TRBJ2-1 TRBV27
CSAAQIGSGNIQYF TGCAGTGCGGCTCAGATAGGGTCGGGGAACATTCAGTACTTC . . 14 TRBJ2-4 TRBV20-1
CASSQDGTGNTGELFF TGCGCCAGCAGCCAAGACGGGACAGGGAACACCGGGGAGCTGTTTTTT . TRBD1 16 TRBJ2-2 TRBV4-3
CATSRMTGRETQYF TGTGCCACCAGCAGGATGACAGGGAGAGAGACCCAGTACTTC . TRBD1 14 TRBJ2-5 TRBV15
CASSRVGDTEAFF TGTGCCAGCAGCCGGGTAGGGGACACTGAAGCTTTCTTT . . 13 TRBJ1-1 TRBV7-6
CSADRGPHSGANVLTF TGCAGTGCCGACAGGGGGCCCCACTCTGGGGCCAACGTCCTGACTTTC . TRBD1 16 TRBJ2-6 TRBV20-1
CASSEEGGNEQFF TGTGCCAGCAGCGAAGAGGGGGGCAATGAGCAGTTCTTC . . 13 TRBJ2-1 TRBV7-9
CASSIGAEQYF TGTGCCAGCAGCATAGGAGCCGAGCAGTACTTC few . 11 TRBJ2-7 TRBV7-8
CSARPPRGDGTGELFF TGCAGTGCTAGACCGCCGCGGGGTGATGGGACCGGGGAGCTGTTTTTT few . 16 TRBJ2-2 TRBV20-1
CASSPWDRLNTGELFF TGTGCCAGCAGTCCCTGGGACAGGTTGAACACCGGGGAGCTGTTTTTT many TRBD1 16 TRBJ2-2 TRBV12-3/TRBV12-4
CSAGSRNSGNTIYF TGCAGTGCTGGATCAAGGAACTCTGGAAACACCATATATTTT . . 14 TRBJ1-3 TRBV20-1
CASSLDLALDEQFF TGTGCCAGCAGCTTAGATCTAGCTCTCGATGAGCAGTTCTTC few . 14 TRBJ2-1 TRBV7-9
CSARDPGPKETQYF TGCAGTGCTAGAGATCCGGGACCAAAAGAGACCCAGTACTTC . . 14 TRBJ2-5 TRBV20-1
CSVVKLAGQANTGELFF TGCAGCGTTGTAAAGCTAGCGGGGCAGGCGAACACCGGGGAGCTGTTTTTT . TRBD2 17 TRBJ2-2 TRBV29-1
CASSERGVAGTGESTGELFF TGTGCCAGCAGCGAAAGGGGGGTCGCTGGAACGGGAGAGAGCACCGGGGAGCTGTTTTTT . . 20 TRBJ2-2 TRBV21-1
CASSTSGRLHEQYF TGTGCCAGCAGCACTAGCGGGAGACTCCACGAGCAGTACTTC . TRBD2 14 TRBJ2-7 TRBV3-1
CASSLRDPGMGTQYF TGTGCCAGCAGCTTAAGGGACCCAGGCATGGGTACGCAGTATTTT few . 15 TRBJ2-3 TRBV11-3
CASSLGGLGPLYNEQFF TGTGCCAGCAGCTTAGGGGGTCTTGGACCTCTTTACAATGAGCAGTTCTTC . . 17 TRBJ2-1 TRBV7-2
CASGTGGDYNEQFF TGCGCCAGCGGTACGGGAGGGGATTACAATGAGCAGTTCTTC few TRBD2 14 TRBJ2-1 TRBV5-1
CASNTGNQPQHF TGTGCCAGCAATACGGGCAATCAGCCCCAGCATTTT . . 12 TRBJ1-5 TRBV12-3/TRBV12-4
CASSGGPHLREQYF TGTGCCAGCAGTGGGGGCCCCCATCTTCGGGAGCAGTACTTC few . 14 TRBJ2-7 TRBV2
CSARDWGRSYNEQFF TGCAGTGCTAGAGATTGGGGGAGGTCCTACAATGAGCAGTTCTTC few . 15 TRBJ2-1 TRBV20-1
CSVRDGLYQETQYF TGCAGCGTTCGGGACGGATTATACCAAGAGACCCAGTACTTC . . 14 TRBJ2-5 TRBV29-1
CASSGSGTGEKLFF TGTGCCAGTAGTGGCTCCGGGACAGGGGAAAAACTGTTTTTT . TRBD1 14 TRBJ1-4 TRBV19
CASSQGGTGTEPQHF TGTGCCAGCAGCCAGGGGGGGACAGGTACAGAGCCCCAGCATTTT few TRBD1 15 TRBJ1-5 TRBV7-8
CASIDRLAGELFF TGTGCCTCCATCGACAGGTTGGCCGGGGAGCTGTTTTTT few . 13 TRBJ2-2 TRBV30
CASSVLVGADGTGSYNEQFF TGTGCCAGCAGCGTATTAGTCGGGGCGGATGGGACAGGCTCCTACAATGAGCAGTTCTTC few TRBD1 20 TRBJ2-1 TRBV9
CASSKPGVQGNEKLFF TGTGCCAGCTCAAAACCAGGGGTTCAAGGGAATGAAAAACTGTTTTTT . . 16 TRBJ1-4 TRBV18
CATRVGWNTEAFF TGTGCCACCAGGGTAGGGTGGAACACTGAAGCTTTCTTT . . 13 TRBJ1-1 TRBV24-1
CASSQEGAGTYEQYF TGTGCCAGCAGCCAAGAAGGGGCGGGGACCTACGAGCAGTACTTC . . 15 TRBJ2-7 TRBV4-2
CSVHSSAGRKTDTQYF TGCAGCGTGCATAGTTCTGCCGGGAGAAAGACAGATACGCAGTATTTT . . 16 TRBJ2-3 TRBV29-1
CATSHPVGAETQYF TGTGCCACCAGTCACCCCGTGGGGGCCGAGACCCAGTACTTC few . 14 TRBJ2-5 TRBV24-1
CATSALLAPTQYF TGTGCCACCAGTGCCCTACTAGCTCCTACGCAGTATTTT few . 13 TRBJ2-3 TRBV24-1
CASSLVGAMSNEQFF TGTGCCAGCAGCTTGGTGGGGGCCATGTCGAATGAGCAGTTCTTC . . 15 TRBJ2-1 TRBV5-6
CASSRREESSYNEQFF TGTGCCAGCAGCCGACGGGAGGAAAGCTCCTACAATGAGCAGTTCTTC . TRBD2 16 TRBJ2-1 TRBV3-1
CASSECFSNQPQHF TGCGCCAGCAGTGAGTGCTTTAGCAATCAGCCCCAGCATTTT . . 14 TRBJ1-5 TRBV10-1
CAGADGGSGANVLTF TGTGCCGGAGCCGACGGGGGCTCTGGGGCCAACGTCCTGACTTTC . . 15 TRBJ2-6 TRBV28
CASQLNSGRFGTDTQYF TGTGCCAGCCAATTAAATAGCGGGAGGTTCGGCACAGATACGCAGTATTTT . TRBD2 17 TRBJ2-3 TRBV4-2
CSARPARQGWETQYF TGCAGTGCTAGACCCGCCCGACAGGGCTGGGAGACCCAGTACTTC few TRBD1 15 TRBJ2-5 TRBV20-1
CASSLASIGYEQYF TGTGCCAGCAGCTTAGCATCCATTGGATACGAGCAGTACTTC many . 14 TRBJ2-7 TRBV7-2
CASSSSIPKQGRYTF TGTGCCAGCAGCTCATCGATTCCGAAACAGGGGCGCTACACCTTC . TRBD1 15 TRBJ1-2 TRBV7-8
CSHTRDREIYGYTF TGCAGCCACACGCGGGACAGGGAGATCTATGGCTACACCTTC . TRBD1 14 TRBJ1-2 TRBV29-1
CSARISAGANVLTF TGCAGTGCTAGAATCTCAGCGGGGGCCAACGTCCTGACTTTC many . 14 TRBJ2-6 TRBV20-1
CASSLHSGRYTDTQYF TGCGCCAGCAGCTTGCATTCCGGGAGGTACACAGATACGCAGTATTTT few TRBD2 16 TRBJ2-3 TRBV5-1
CASSLGATWAQYF TGTGCCAGCAGCTTAGGGGCCACCTGGGCCCAGTACTTC few . 13 TRBJ2-5 TRBV7-2
CSEGTGPLSPFVNTIYF TGCAGCGAAGGGACAGGGCCTTTGTCACCCTTTGTAAACACCATATATTTT . TRBD1 17 TRBJ1-3 TRBV29-1
CASTLSGSSSYEQYF TGTGCCAGCACCTTATCCGGGTCTAGCTCCTACGAGCAGTACTTC . . 15 TRBJ2-7 TRBV12-3/TRBV12-4
CASSPQSYEQYF TGTGCCAGCTCACCACAATCCTACGAGCAGTACTTC few . 12 TRBJ2-7 TRBV18
CAISWASGSTDTQYF TGTGCCATCTCCTGGGCTAGCGGTAGCACAGATACGCAGTATTTT few TRBD2 15 TRBJ2-3 TRBV10-3
CASKGAGGSYEQYF TGTGCCAGCAAGGGAGCGGGGGGCTCCTACGAGCAGTACTTC . TRBD2 14 TRBJ2-7 TRBV28
CSAPGLVLGEQFF TGCAGTGCTCCGGGACTAGTGCTCGGTGAGCAGTTCTTC . TRBD2 13 TRBJ2-1 TRBV20-1
CASSPGQAYQETQYF TGTGCCAGCTCACCAGGACAGGCGTACCAAGAGACCCAGTACTTC few TRBD1 15 TRBJ2-5 TRBV18
CASRDRGSNTGELFF TGTGCCAGCCGGGACAGGGGCTCGAACACCGGGGAGCTGTTTTTT . TRBD1 15 TRBJ2-2 TRBV11-2
CSGRTGGDEQFF TGCAGCGGCCGGACAGGGGGCGATGAGCAGTTCTTC many TRBD1 12 TRBJ2-1 TRBV29-1